A selection of T cell receptor beta chains follows, all from one sample in a study of blood T cells in healthy people across ages. Each CDR3 protein is one row after TCRdb ran MiXCR on the 5' RACE reads. The profile shows 1.5 million to 2 million distinct CDR3 sequences, approximately 50% of them singletons. Sequenced input: blood. The receptors come from a middle-aged woman in good health. The CDR3 runs from the conserved cysteine through the conserved F or W. Fields, in order: clone size, V gene, D gene, J gene, CDR3 protein, CDR3 DNA. D genes are given only for firm matches. Clone size, where shown, is once, few, many, or a class for clones that have expanded.

size: few; V: TRBV21-1; D: .; J: TRBJ2-7; CDR3: CASSKPVATRQGAGYEQYF; DNA: TGTGCCAGCAGCAAACCCGTAGCAACCCGACAGGGTGCTGGATACGAGCAGTACTTC
size: .; V: TRBV7-8; D: .; J: TRBJ1-5; CDR3: CASTKSGNDQPQHF; DNA: TGTGCCAGCACCAAGTCGGGGAATGATCAGCCCCAGCATTTT
size: .; V: TRBV9; D: .; J: TRBJ2-3; CDR3: CASSVAIAGWADTQYF; DNA: TGTGCCAGCAGCGTAGCCATAGCAGGGTGGGCAGATACGCAGTATTTT
size: few; V: TRBV7-2; D: .; J: TRBJ2-3; CDR3: CASSLVGTGVSNTDTQYF; DNA: TGTGCCAGCAGCTTAGTAGGGACGGGAGTCAGTAACACAGATACGCAGTATTTT
size: .; V: TRBV12-3/TRBV12-4; D: .; J: TRBJ1-2; CDR3: CASSLQSNCGYTF; DNA: TGTGCCAGCAGTTTACAATCTAACTGTGGCTACACCTTC
size: few; V: TRBV24-1; D: TRBD2; J: TRBJ2-6; CDR3: CATSAGGAGANVLTF; DNA: TGTGCCACCAGTGCCGGGGGGGCTGGGGCCAACGTCCTGACTTTC
size: .; V: TRBV3-1; D: .; J: TRBJ2-1; CDR3: CASSLHINEQFF; DNA: TGTGCCAGCAGCCTCCACATCAATGAGCAGTTCTTC
size: .; V: TRBV6-2/TRBV6-3; D: TRBD2; J: TRBJ2-4; CDR3: CASSFWAAGSGKNIQYF; DNA: TGTGCCAGCAGTTTCTGGGCAGCGGGGTCGGGGAAAAACATTCAGTACTTC
size: .; V: TRBV7-9; D: .; J: TRBJ2-6; CDR3: CASSLILGAANVLTF; DNA: TGTGCCAGCAGCTTAATCCTCGGGGCGGCCAACGTCCTGACTTTC
size: .; V: TRBV11-2; D: .; J: TRBJ1-2; CDR3: CASSLNTGYYGYTF; DNA: TGTGCCAGCAGCTTAAATACGGGTTACTATGGCTACACCTTC
size: .; V: TRBV12-3/TRBV12-4; D: .; J: TRBJ2-5; CDR3: CASRREGRETQYF; DNA: TGTGCCAGCAGAAGGGAAGGGCGAGAGACCCAGTACTTC
size: .; V: TRBV20-1; D: TRBD2; J: TRBJ2-5; CDR3: CSARSGTSQETQYF; DNA: TGCAGTGCTAGATCCGGGACTAGCCAAGAGACCCAGTACTTC
size: .; V: TRBV2; D: TRBD2; J: TRBJ2-5; CDR3: CASLKAGVLQETQYF; DNA: TGTGCCAGCCTAAAAGCGGGAGTCCTCCAAGAGACCCAGTACTTC
size: few; V: TRBV4-1; D: .; J: TRBJ1-6; CDR3: CASSQETNMDSPLHF; DNA: TGCGCCAGCAGCCAAGAAACTAATATGGATTCACCCCTCCACTTT
size: few; V: TRBV7-8; D: .; J: TRBJ1-1; CDR3: CASSSVWGPGTEAFF; DNA: TGTGCCAGCAGCTCCGTATGGGGCCCCGGGACTGAAGCTTTCTTT
size: once; V: TRBV7-7; D: .; J: TRBJ2-7; CDR3: CASSLGGPGPSYEQYF; DNA: TGTGCTAGCAGCTTAGGCGGTCCAGGGCCATCCTACGAGCAGTACTTC
size: .; V: TRBV7-3; D: .; J: TRBJ2-3; CDR3: CASSWGSGRNTDTQYF; DNA: TGTGCCAGCAGCTGGGGGTCGGGCCGGAACACAGATACGCAGTATTTT
size: few; V: TRBV10-1; D: TRBD2; J: TRBJ2-5; CDR3: CASSDVGLGEQETQYF; DNA: TGCGCCAGCAGTGATGTAGGACTAGGGGAACAAGAGACCCAGTACTTC
size: .; V: TRBV29-1; D: .; J: TRBJ2-7; CDR3: CSVVGTGSSEQYF; DNA: TGCAGCGTTGTGGGGACCGGTTCTTCCGAGCAGTACTTC
size: .; V: TRBV11-2; D: TRBD1; J: TRBJ2-5; CDR3: CASSKDREETQYF; DNA: TGTGCCAGCAGCAAGGACAGGGAAGAGACCCAGTACTTC
size: .; V: TRBV28; D: TRBD1; J: TRBJ2-5; CDR3: CASSLYAGTGRSQETQYF; DNA: TGTGCCAGCAGTTTATACGCCGGGACAGGCCGCTCACAAGAGACCCAGTACTTC
size: .; V: TRBV4-1; D: TRBD1; J: TRBJ1-2; CDR3: CASSHTQGNYGYTF; DNA: TGCGCCAGCAGCCATACACAGGGGAACTATGGCTACACCTTC
size: .; V: TRBV4-2; D: .; J: TRBJ1-1; CDR3: CASSQVAGTYPNTEAFF; DNA: TGTGCCAGCAGCCAAGTTGCTGGCACGTACCCCAACACTGAAGCTTTCTTT
size: few; V: TRBV7-9; D: .; J: TRBJ2-6; CDR3: CASSLAPGHRTSGANVLTF; DNA: TGTGCCAGCAGCTTAGCTCCGGGACACAGAACCTCTGGGGCCAACGTCCTGACTTTC
size: .; V: TRBV6-5; D: TRBD1; J: TRBJ2-7; CDR3: CASSYLGQGPYEQYF; DNA: TGTGCCAGCAGTTACTTGGGACAGGGGCCCTACGAGCAGTACTTC
size: .; V: TRBV4-2; D: .; J: TRBJ1-4; CDR3: CASSPLAGANEKLFF; DNA: TGTGCCAGCAGCCCCCTGGCCGGGGCTAATGAAAAACTGTTTTTT
size: .; V: TRBV29-1; D: .; J: TRBJ1-1; CDR3: CSVGGAEAFF; DNA: TGCAGCGTTGGGGGGGCTGAAGCTTTCTTT
size: .; V: TRBV5-8; D: .; J: TRBJ1-5; CDR3: CASSLADKGIYQPQHF; DNA: TGTGCCAGCAGCTTGGCGGACAAGGGGATTTATCAGCCCCAGCATTTT
size: .; V: TRBV4-2; D: .; J: TRBJ2-1; CDR3: CASSHDSSSSYNEQFF; DNA: TGTGCCAGCAGCCACGACTCGTCTAGCTCCTACAATGAGCAGTTCTTC
size: .; V: TRBV6-5; D: .; J: TRBJ1-2; CDR3: CASSYSSDFDYGYTF; DNA: TGTGCCAGCAGTTACTCTTCTGACTTTGACTATGGCTACACCTTC
size: .; V: TRBV12-3/TRBV12-4; D: TRBD1; J: TRBJ1-5; CDR3: CASSFSVGTDSNQPQHF; DNA: TGTGCCAGCAGTTTCTCGGTAGGGACAGATAGCAATCAGCCCCAGCATTTT
size: .; V: TRBV2; D: TRBD1; J: TRBJ1-6; CDR3: CASSGPLRDSNSPLHF; DNA: TGTGCCAGCAGTGGACCACTCAGGGACAGTAATTCACCCCTCCACTTT
size: .; V: TRBV13; D: .; J: TRBJ2-2; CDR3: CASSLEENTGELFF; DNA: TGTGCCAGCAGCTTGGAGGAGAACACCGGGGAGCTGTTTTTT
size: .; V: TRBV28; D: TRBD2; J: TRBJ2-5; CDR3: CASSQAGTSGGRQETQYF; DNA: TGTGCCAGCAGTCAAGCCGGGACTAGCGGGGGGCGCCAAGAGACCCAGTACTTC
size: .; V: TRBV20-1; D: TRBD1; J: TRBJ2-3; CDR3: CSARFTTGLSTDTQYF; DNA: TGCAGTGCTAGATTCACGACAGGGCTGAGCACAGATACGCAGTATTTT